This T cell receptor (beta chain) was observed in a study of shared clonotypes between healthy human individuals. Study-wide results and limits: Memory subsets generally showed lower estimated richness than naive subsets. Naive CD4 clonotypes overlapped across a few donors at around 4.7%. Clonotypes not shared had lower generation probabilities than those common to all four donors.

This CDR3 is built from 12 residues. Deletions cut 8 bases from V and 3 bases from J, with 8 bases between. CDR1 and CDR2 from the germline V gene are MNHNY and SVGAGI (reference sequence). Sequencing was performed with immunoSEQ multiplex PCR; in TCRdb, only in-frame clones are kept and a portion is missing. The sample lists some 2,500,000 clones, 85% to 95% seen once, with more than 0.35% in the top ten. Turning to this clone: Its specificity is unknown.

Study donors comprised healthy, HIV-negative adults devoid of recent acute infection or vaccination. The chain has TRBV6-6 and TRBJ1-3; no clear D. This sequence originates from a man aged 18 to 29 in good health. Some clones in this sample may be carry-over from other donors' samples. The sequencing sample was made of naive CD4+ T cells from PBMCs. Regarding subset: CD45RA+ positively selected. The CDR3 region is CASEGFGNTIYF. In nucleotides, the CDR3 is TGTGCCAGCGAAGGCTTTGGAAACACCATATATTTT.